This T cell receptor (beta chain) was captured in a study of CD8 T cells in Susac syndrome. The CDR3 is 14 amino acids. V trimming: 5 bases; J trimming: 4 bases; junction bases outside the gene matches: 8. With random hexamers, roughly 0.5 to 1 ug RNA was reverse transcribed. TCRdb re-derived calls from the immunoSEQ multiplex PCR reads in MiXCR, one entry per CDR3 protein. The sample shows about 300,000 distinct CDR3 sequences, more than 75% of them seen only once. This clonotype was recorded a few times. Sequencing targeted TCR beta in T cells from blood (CD8+ and CD4+). The chain uses TRBV12-3 or TRBV12-4 and TRBJ2-7, with 7 bases identical to TRBD2. The sequenced material came from CD8+ T cells from PBMCs. This TCR was recovered from a human donor with multiple sclerosis. CDR3 DNA: TGTGCCAGCAGTCCTGTCGGGAGGCGTTACGAGCAGTACTTC. Residues: CASSPVGRRYEQYF.